One and the same sample provided the 20 T cell receptor beta chains below, sequenced in a study of naive and memory T cell subsets. Two oligonucleotides, mixed equimolar, formed the beta constant-region primer covering TRBC1 and TRBC2. The ligated cDNA underwent four PCR rounds using SP2 and nested alpha and beta constant-region primers. TCRdb reprocessed the UMI-ligation and nested PCR reads via MiXCR and lists one record per CDR3 protein. Here the sample spans around 110,000 distinct CDR3 sequences, 36% being singletons. Sequenced: central memory CD4+ T cells from blood. The receptors stem from a human donor in good health.

The chain combines TRBV11-2 with TRBJ2-3, with 7 nucleotides matching TRBD2. The CDR3 loop spans 15 amino acids. With 3 bases clipped from V and 6 bases from J, the junction kept 9 bases outside the gene matches. Germline V lookup: CDR1 SGHAT, CDR2 FQNNGV. For the CDR3, the DNA is TGTGCCAGCAGCTTCGGGGCGGGAGCCATGGATACGCAGTATTTT. This codes for CASSFGAGAMDTQYF.

This clonotype has just one count. The chain links TRBV6-6 to TRBJ2-3; no clear D gene. The germline gives CDR1 MNHNY, CDR2 SVGAGI (reference sequence). The CDR3 is 19 amino acids. V shed 0 bases and J shed 0 bases, with 19 bases lying between them. The CDR3 DNA sequence: TGTGCCAGCAGTTACTCTATAGGTCTGGCGGCCTCTAGCACAGATACGCAGTATTTT. Translating it yields CASSYSIGLAASSTDTQYF.

The CDR3 loop is CASSLTLSSYNEQFF. The CDR3, as DNA: TGTGCCAGCAGCCTTACGTTAAGCTCCTACAATGAGCAGTTCTTC. The rearrangement links TRBV11-2 to TRBJ2-1; D gene unclear. V dropped 5 bases and J dropped 0 bases, with 11 bases sitting between them. CDR1 SGHAT and CDR2 FQNNGV come from the germline V gene. This CDR3 spans 15 amino acids. Complete variable domain (other parts from reference TRBV11-2 and TRBJ2-1): EAGVAQSPRYKIIEKRQSVAFWCNPISGHATLYWYQQILGQGPKLLIQFQNNGVVDDSQLPKDRFSAERLKGVDSTLKIQPAKLEDSAVYLCASSLTLSSYNEQFFGPGTRLTVL.

The table lists this clonotype with a few counts. The CDR3 sequence is CASWNTGYSNQPQHF. In DNA form, the CDR3 reads TGTGCCAGCTGGAATACAGGTTATAGCAATCAGCCCCAGCATTTT. The gene calls are TRBV28 and TRBJ1-5, with a possible D match to TRBD1 (5 bases). This CDR3 is 15 amino acids long. Between the trimmed V and J ends, which lost 8 bases and 0 bases, there was a span of 14 bases. Germline assignment: CDR1 MDHEN and CDR2 SYDVKM. Based on the CDR3 plus reference TRBV28 and TRBJ1-5, the full variable domain is DVKVTQSSRYLVKRTGEKVFLECVQDMDHENMFWYRQDPGLGLRLIYFSYDVKMKEKGDIPEGYSVSREKKERFSLILESASTNQTSMYLCASWNTGYSNQPQHFGDGTRLSIL.

There are a few counts of this clonotype. The V call is TRBV7-6, the J call TRBJ2-1; 10 bases fit TRBD2. The CDR3 covers 16 residues. J was trimmed by 2 bases and V by 4 bases; bases with no gene match: 5. CDR1 is SGHVS and CDR2 is FNYEAQ in the germline V gene. CDR3 sequence (DNA): TGTGCCAGCAGCTCAAGGACTAGCGGAACCTACAATGAGCAGTTCTTC. This codes for CASSSRTSGTYNEQFF.

This clonotype was seen a few times. The chain employs TRBV6-5 and TRBJ1-2, with D unresolved. Germline loops: CDR1 MNHEY, CDR2 SVGAGI. The CDR3 has 11 amino acids. V was shortened by 4 bases and J by 5 bases, with 5 bases between the two germline ends. The CDR3 region is CASSSQYGYTF. The CDR3 DNA sequence: TGTGCCAGCAGTTCCCAGTATGGCTACACCTTC.

The chain combines TRBV2 with TRBJ2-3; D is undetermined. The V gene's germline CDR1 is SNHLY and CDR2 FYNNEI. The germline V and J ends were trimmed by 7 bases and 3 bases, with 11 bases remaining between them. CDR3 length equals 13 residues. Written as DNA, the CDR3 is TGTGCCAGCAAAGTCTCCTTAACAGATACGCAGTATTTT. Translated, it gives CASKVSLTDTQYF. Supplemented by reference TRBV2 and TRBJ2-3, the full variable domain reads EPEVTQTPSHQVTQMGQEVILRCVPISNHLYFYWYRQILGQKVEFLVSFYNNEISEKSEIFDDQFSVERPDGSNFTLKIRSTKLEDSAMYFCASKVSLTDTQYFGPGTRLTVL.

The V gene is TRBV27, the J gene TRBJ1-4; D gene ambiguous. This CDR3 region has 11 residues. CDR1 and CDR2 (germline): MNHEY, SMNVEV (reference sequence). Trimming took off 6 bases at V and 3 bases at J, with 2 bases between the two ends. The CDR3 nucleotides read TGTGCCAGCAGATCTAATGAAAAACTGTTTTTT. Translated, it gives CASRSNEKLFF.

This chain connects TRBV5-1 to TRBJ2-4; D remains unclear. From germline, CDR1 is SGHRS and CDR2 YFSETQ. The CDR3 is 15 residues long. The V and J ends lost 0 bases and 1 base respectively, with 8 bases between them. For the CDR3, the DNA is TGCGCCAGCAGCTTGGGGCCTGTGGCCAAAAACATTCAGTACTTC. It specifies CASSLGPVAKNIQYF.

The chain links TRBV6-1 to TRBJ1-2, with a weak D call TRBD1 (6 bases). The CDR3 runs to 15 residues. V shed 7 bases and J shed 6 bases, with 21 bases lying between them. CDR1 and CDR2 from the germline V gene are MNHNS and SASEGT. Here the CDR3 reads CASTPVRDNGNGYTF. The CDR3 region has the DNA TGTGCCAGCACCCCTGTCCGGGACAATGGAAATGGCTACACCTTC.

V gene TRBV7-2 combines with J gene TRBJ1-5; no clear D gene. Germline V lookup: CDR1 SGHTA, CDR2 FQGNSA. The CDR3 spans 13 residues. The ends were cut back, 0 bases at V and 0 bases at J, with 0 bases in the middle. CDR3 nucleotides: TGTGCCAGCAGCTTAGCTAGCAATCAGCCCCAGCATTTT. This gives the protein CASSLASNQPQHF.

On this clonotype itself: Given a much more abundant clone one base away, this may be a read error. This chain's CDR3 is CATSDPDLSGYNEQFF. The CDR3 DNA follows: TGTGCCACCAGTGACCCTGACTTGAGCGGATACAATGAGCAGTTCTTC. The chain has TRBV24-1 and TRBJ2-1; D may be TRBD2 (5 bases). The CDR3 spans 16 residues. V was pared by 4 bases and J by 4 bases, with 16 bases between. Germline assignment: CDR1 KGHDR and CDR2 SFDVKD.

V gene TRBV6-5 combines with J gene TRBJ1-1; D not certain. The CDR3 loop spans 15 amino acids. With 0 bases removed from V and 2 bases from J, the gap between germline ends came to 10 bases. From germline, CDR1 is MNHEY and CDR2 SVGAGI. The CDR3 coding sequence is TGTGCCAGCAGTTACTCAGCAGCGACCAACACTGAAGCTTTCTTT. Protein: CASSYSAATNTEAFF.

V usage is TRBV10-3 and J usage is TRBJ1-1; no reliable D call. The CDR3 has 15 amino acids. V lost 6 bases to trimming and J lost 2 bases, with 16 bases between them. Germline V lookup: CDR1 ENHRY, CDR2 SYGVKD. CDR3 loop: CAIRRLTQKNTEAFF. CDR3 nucleotides: TGTGCCATCAGAAGACTCACACAGAAAAACACTGAAGCTTTCTTT.

The chain is built from TRBV27 and TRBJ2-3; no clear D. CDR1 and CDR2 (germline): MNHEY, SMNVEV (reference sequence). Trimming stripped 2 bases from V and 6 bases from J, with 12 bases between. The CDR3 contains 14 residues. This CDR3 is CASSLVQALDTQYF. The CDR3 DNA sequence: TGTGCCAGCAGTTTAGTCCAAGCGCTGGATACGCAGTATTTT.

J is TRBJ1-5 and V is TRBV7-2, with a possible D match to TRBD1 (6 bases). With 1 base removed from V and 8 bases from J, the gap between germline ends came to 15 bases. The CDR3 sequence is 15 residues long. The germline gives CDR1 SGHTA, CDR2 FQGNSA. CDR3 bases: TGTGCCAGCAGCTTAGTCGGAGGGAAGGGGGAGCCCCAGCATTTT. Encoded protein: CASSLVGGKGEPQHF.

This clonotype was counted ten times or more. The J gene is TRBJ2-1, the V gene TRBV14; no definite D call. V was cut by 3 bases and J by 3 bases, with 9 bases left in between. Germline CDR1 SGHDN, CDR2 FVKESK. This CDR3 comprises 14 residues. The CDR3 DNA reads TGTGCCAGCAGCCAGGCGGTCTTCTACAATGAGCAGTTCTTC. Translated: CASSQAVFYNEQFF. Complete variable domain (other parts from reference TRBV14 and TRBJ2-1): EAGVTQFPSHSVIEKGQTVTLRCDPISGHDNLYWYRRVMGKEIKFLLHFVKESKQDESGMPNNRFLAERTGGTYSTLKVQPAELEDSGVYFCASSQAVFYNEQFFGPGTRLTVL.

V gene TRBV20-1 combines with J gene TRBJ2-3; no reliable D call. CDR1 DFQATT and CDR2 SNEGSKA come from the germline V gene (reference sequence). CDR3 length: 12 amino acids. Trimming took off 3 bases at V and 12 bases at J, with 16 bases between the two ends. CDR3 nucleotide sequence: TGCAGTGCTAGGCGCGGTGACCTCCCACAGTATTTT. Protein sequence: CSARRGDLPQYF.

CDR3 amino acids: CASRARTGGSLYQETQYF. The CDR3 nucleotides read TGTGCCAGCAGGGCCCGGACAGGGGGCAGTCTGTACCAAGAGACCCAGTACTTC. The chain has TRBV7-2 and TRBJ2-5, with 11 positions matching TRBD1. This CDR3 has 18 residues. In germline, CDR1 is SGHTA, CDR2 FQGNSA. With V trimmed by 6 bases and J by 0 bases, 12 bases remained unmatched.

This clonotype was picked up a small number of times. The chain couples TRBV27 to TRBJ2-3, with D hard to call. Germline-derived CDR1 and CDR2 are MNHEY and SMNVEV (reference sequence). The V end was cut by 7 bases, the J end by 2 bases, with 10 bases between. There are 13 residues in the CDR3. DNA for the CDR3: TGTGCCAGCACCAAAATCCCCACAGATACGCAGTATTTT. Its protein is CASTKIPTDTQYF.